The 20 T cell receptor beta chains below come from one sample, sequenced in a study of blood T cell repertoires in COVID-19. Here immunoSEQ multiplex PCR was the method, and the copy in TCRdb shows in-frame clones only, minus some. The sample consists of a few hundred thousand clones, approximately 84% of them appearing once. Sequenced material: PBMCs or T cells enriched from blood (not recorded which). Every receptor here comes from a man aged 35 to 55 who had recovered from COVID-19.

Points on this clone: Other DNA sequences in this sample translate to the same CDR3. The genes are TRBV2 and TRBJ1-1; unclear D gene. The CDR3 spans 13 residues. V was pared by 4 bases and J by 2 bases, with 8 bases between. The germline gives CDR1 SNHLY, CDR2 FYNNEI. DNA for the CDR3: TGTGCCAGCAGTGTCCGGGGAAACACTGAAGCTTTCTTT. This encodes CASSVRGNTEAFF.

V and J are TRBV2 and TRBJ1-6; D may be TRBD1 (6 bases). Trimming took off 8 bases at V and 5 bases at J, with 13 bases between the two ends. Per germline, CDR1 SNHLY and CDR2 FYNNEI. The CDR3 spans 14 residues. The CDR3 nucleotides are TGTGCCAGCCTCCGACAGGCCAATAATTCACCCCTCCACTTT. This sequence encodes CASLRQANNSPLHF.

The chain employs TRBV7-8 and TRBJ1-6; the D gene is possibly TRBD1 (6 bases). CDR3 length: 14 residues. CDR1 and CDR2 (germline): SGHVS, FQNEAQ. V was cut by 6 bases and J by 4 bases, with 10 bases left in between. The CDR3, as DNA: TGTGCCAGCAGGGTAGGGGGATATAATTCACCCCTCCACTTT. Translation: CASRVGGYNSPLHF.

The rearrangement links TRBV30 to TRBJ2-7; a possible D gene is TRBD1 (5 bases). V shed 0 bases and J shed 7 bases, with 16 bases lying between them. The CDR3 sequence is 14 residues long. CDR1 and CDR2 from the germline V gene are GTSNPN and SVGIG (reference sequence). CDR3 in DNA: TGTGCCTGGAGTGTACTCCCGGTGAGGACAGAGCAGTACTTC. Amino acid sequence: CAWSVLPVRTEQYF.

The J gene is TRBJ2-5, the V gene TRBV4-1; 7 nucleotides agree with TRBD2. CDR3 length equals 16 residues. Germline V lookup: CDR1 MGHRA, CDR2 YSYEKL. With 5 bases clipped from V and 2 bases from J, the junction kept 11 bases outside the gene matches. CDR3 coding DNA: TGCGCCAGCAGCGAGGGAGCAGCGGGAACTCAAGAGACCCAGTACTTC. Translating it yields CASSEGAAGTQETQYF.

The chain employs TRBV5-6 and TRBJ2-7, with D possibly being TRBD1 (6 bases). There are 15 residues in the CDR3. The germline V gene encodes CDR1 SGHDT and CDR2 YYEEEE. V was cut by 5 bases and J by 0 bases, with 15 bases left in between. The CDR3 DNA is TGTGCCAGCAGGCGCAGGGGAAAGAGCTCCTACGAGCAGTACTTC. Amino acids: CASRRRGKSSYEQYF.

This clone appeared a single time. J is TRBJ2-7 and V is TRBV28; 12 positions agree with TRBD2. Germline V CDR1 and CDR2: MDHEN, SYDVKM. The junction had 4 bases not matched to a gene; V was cut back by 5 bases and J by 2 bases. The CDR3 extends over 15 amino acids. The CDR3 DNA is TGTGCCAGCAGTCCTCCTAGCGGGGGGGCCTACGAGCAGTACTTC. This translates into CASSPPSGGAYEQYF.

In its sample, this clone was seen once. CDR3 protein: CASSSLRGATGELFF. CDR3 in DNA: TGTGCCAGCTCCTCCCTCCGCGGCGCGACCGGGGAGCTGTTTTTT. This chain uses TRBV18 with TRBJ2-2; D gene ambiguous. This CDR3 has 15 residues. Germline CDR1 is KGHSH and CDR2 is LQKENI. V lost 6 bases to trimming and J lost 5 bases, with 16 bases between them.

Comment on this clone: Other DNA sequences in this specimen translate into the identical CDR3. V and J are TRBV7-5 and TRBJ1-5; whether TRBD1, the table's D call, matches the DNA was not checked. TRBV7-5 represents a pseudogene. The CDR3 is made up of 16 amino acids. The CDR3 DNA reads TGCGTCAGAAGCTTCTCCATCGACAGGGAGAATCAGCCCCAGCATTTT. Its translation is CVRSFSIDRENQPQHF.

J is TRBJ2-1 and V is TRBV27; the D gene is possibly TRBD1 (6 bases). V was pared by 1 base and J by 4 bases, with 8 bases between. From germline, CDR1 is MNHEY and CDR2 SMNVEV (reference sequence). CDR3 length: 14 residues. CDR3 in amino acids: CASSLLGQYNEQFF. As DNA, the CDR3 is TGTGCCAGCAGTTTATTGGGACAATACAATGAGCAGTTCTTC.

Comments on this clone: The sample has other DNA sequences that encode this CDR3 too. The chain recombines TRBV7-3 with TRBJ2-1, with 12 positions matching TRBD2. This CDR3 contains 14 residues. Germline loops: CDR1 SGHTA, CDR2 FQGTGA. The V gene end was trimmed by 3 bases and the J gene end by 7 bases; junction bases not matched to a gene: 1. The CDR3 reads CASSLGTSGNEQFF. The CDR3 bases are TGTGCCAGCAGCTTGGGGACTAGCGGGAATGAGCAGTTCTTC. The full variable domain, rest sourced from reference TRBV7-3 and TRBJ2-1, is GAGVSQTPSNKVTEKGKYVELRCDPISGHTALYWYRQSLGQGPEFLIYFQGTGAADDSGLPNDRFFAVRPEGSVSTLKIQRTERGDSAVYLCASSLGTSGNEQFFGPGTRLTVL.

For the CDR3, the DNA is TGCAGCGTTGCTAGCGGGGGCACCCAAGAGACCCAGTACTTC. It translates to CSVASGGTQETQYF. The chain recombines TRBV29-1 with TRBJ2-5, with 10 bases fitting TRBD2. Germline assignment: CDR1 SQVTM and CDR2 ANQGSEA. V lost 4 bases to trimming and J lost 1 base; unmatched junction nucleotides: 3. This CDR3 is 14 amino acids long.

The V and J genes are TRBV25-1 and TRBJ1-2, with 9 bases fitting TRBD1. This CDR3 region has 16 residues. Germline CDR1 reads MGHDK; CDR2 reads SYGVNS. V was clipped by 6 bases and J by 3 bases; unmatched bases: 11. The CDR3 protein is CASRGSEQGADYGYTF. Here the CDR3 DNA reads TGTGCCAGCAGGGGCAGCGAACAGGGGGCAGACTATGGCTACACCTTC.

This clone occurred once. The V gene is TRBV15, the J gene TRBJ1-1; 9 bases match TRBD1. Trimming took 5 bases from V and 6 from J; bases not matched to a gene: 10. Germline CDR1 and CDR2: LNHNV and YYDKDF (reference sequence). This CDR3 has 15 residues. The CDR3 reads CATSLEYGTGSEAFF. CDR3 bases: TGTGCCACCAGCTTAGAGTATGGGACAGGGTCTGAAGCTTTCTTT.

CDR3 bases: TGCGCCAGCAGCTTGGAGGGGTCCACTAACTATGGCTACACCTTC. The encoded protein is CASSLEGSTNYGYTF. The rearrangement joins TRBV5-1 to TRBJ1-2; weak D call: TRBD1 (5 bases). The germline CDR1 and CDR2 sequences are SGHRS and YFSETQ. Deletions cut 0 bases from V and 0 bases from J, with 9 bases between. The CDR3 consists of 15 residues.

V and J are TRBV4-3 and TRBJ1-5, with D unresolved. V lost 4 bases, J lost 4 bases, and 14 bases lay in between. In germline, CDR1 is LGHNA, CDR2 YSLEER. There are 15 residues in the CDR3. This chain's CDR3 is CASSPRAGGNQPQHF. The CDR3 DNA follows: TGCGCCAGCAGCCCCCGGGCGGGAGGTAATCAGCCCCAGCATTTT.

This chain joins TRBV2 and TRBJ2-1; 13 nucleotides align to TRBD2. V dropped 6 bases and J dropped 8; count of bases not matched to a gene: 7. The CDR3 is 15 amino acids. From germline, CDR1 is SNHLY and CDR2 FYNNEI. The CDR3 bases are TGTGCCAGCAGCGTACTAGCGGGAGGGTCGGATGAGCAGTTCTTC. It yields the protein CASSVLAGGSDEQFF. The whole variable domain, filled in from reference TRBV2 and TRBJ2-1, reads EPEVTQTPSHQVTQMGQEVILRCVPISNHLYFYWYRQILGQKVEFLVSFYNNEISEKSEIFDDQFSVERPDGSNFTLKIRSTKLEDSAMYFCASSVLAGGSDEQFFGPGTRLTVL.

This clone was seen a few times. The rearrangement uses TRBV2 and TRBJ2-1; D is possibly TRBD2 (5 bases). V was shortened by 3 bases and J by 2 bases, with 8 bases between the two germline ends. Germline lookup yields CDR1 SNHLY and CDR2 FYNNEI. This CDR3 has 14 residues. CDR3 DNA sequence: TGTGCCAGCAGTGACAGGAGGACCTACAATGAGCAGTTCTTC. This codes for CASSDRRTYNEQFF.

As regards this clone: The DNA is left out, because the CDR3 cannot be placed on it with certainty; the CDR3 is given as TCRdb lists it. CDR3 region: CASSTSAGGDTQYF. The V gene is TRBV19, the J gene TRBJ2-3; TRBD2 is taken as the D call from the table, unchecked against the DNA. Germline values: CDR1 LNHDA, CDR2 SQIVND (reference sequence). The CDR3 numbers 14 amino acids, ends counted.

The chain carries TRBV30 and TRBJ2-3; a weak D match, TRBD2 (5 bases). CDR3 length equals 13 residues. The germline V gene encodes CDR1 GTSNPN and CDR2 SVGIG (reference sequence). Trimming stripped 8 bases from V and 4 bases from J, with 16 bases between. Here the CDR3 DNA reads TGTGCCAGAGGCTCTAAGGGAGCAGATACGCAGTATTTT. It is translated as CARGSKGADTQYF.